The 26 T cell receptor beta chains given below trace back to one sample, sequenced in a study of T cells in Graves' hyperthyroidism and ophthalmopathy. Amplification yielded TCR beta CDR3 regions, with RNA transcripts as the source. The HTBI primer set was used in a first-round RT-PCR of the TCR CDR3. TCRdb passed the multiplex PCR reads through MiXCR, listing each CDR3 protein once. Of hundreds of thousands of distinct CDR3 sequences in the sample, around a fifth were seen once. Specimen: blood. These receptors came from a woman aged 70-85 years with Graves' ophthalmopathy.

This clonotype has just a few counts. The chain has TRBV19 and TRBJ1-1; D is unclear. The CDR3 extends over 14 amino acids. With 3 bases removed from V and 2 bases from J, the gap between germline ends came to 10 bases. Germline V lookup: CDR1 LNHDA, CDR2 SQIVND (reference sequence). The CDR3 is CASSMMAGNTEAFF. In DNA form, the CDR3 reads TGTGCCAGTAGTATGATGGCAGGAAACACTGAAGCTTTCTTT.

CDR3 sequence (DNA): TGTGCCAGCAGCCTCTCCGGGGCCGCGAACACCGGGGAGCTGTTTTTT. It yields the protein CASSLSGAANTGELFF. The V gene is TRBV4-2, the J gene TRBJ2-2; D tentatively fits TRBD1 or TRBD2 (5 bases each). Germline CDR1 and CDR2: LGHNA and YNFKEQ. V dropped 4 bases and J dropped 0 bases, with 12 bases sitting between them. The CDR3 has 16 amino acids.

This chain uses TRBV12-5 with TRBJ1-6, with D unclear. Between the trimmed V and J ends, which lost 3 bases and 7 bases, there was a span of 10 bases. CDR1 is LGHNT, CDR2 FRNRAP, per germline. This CDR3 is built from 14 residues. The CDR3, as DNA: TGTGCTAGTGGTTTAGCAAGTCCCAATTCACCCCTCCACTTT. It specifies CASGLASPNSPLHF.

This clonotype was detected many times. The chain joins TRBV7-2 to TRBJ2-1, with 8 bases aligning to TRBD2. This CDR3 has 17 amino acids. Germline CDR1 SGHTA, CDR2 FQGNSA. Losses at the gene ends were 0 bases for V and 2 bases for J; bases not matched to a gene: 6. CDR3: CASSLARRRGAYNEQFF. The CDR3 nucleotides read TGTGCCAGCAGCTTAGCGCGGCGGCGGGGGGCCTACAATGAGCAGTTCTTC.

V is TRBV6-1 and J is TRBJ2-1; D possibly corresponds to TRBD1 (5 bases). TRBJ2-7 matches the DNA end more closely, so the J call is doubtful. The CDR3 has 13 residues. Germline V lookup: CDR1 MNHNS, CDR2 SASEGT. CDR3 residues: CASQGSRYNEQYF. The CDR3 DNA sequence: TGTGCCAGTCAGGGAAGTAGGTACAATGAGCAGTACTTC.

This clonotype was observed a handful of times. The chain is built from TRBV10-3 and TRBJ2-7; weak D call: TRBD1 (6 bases). V was shortened by 6 bases and J by 4 bases, with 13 bases between the two germline ends. The CDR3 has 13 residues. The V gene's germline CDR1 is ENHRY and CDR2 SYGVKD. The CDR3 DNA follows: TGTGCCATCAGCCCCCAAAGGGGGTACGAGCAGTACTTC. This gives the protein CAISPQRGYEQYF.

This clonotype was detected a few times. V gene TRBV20-1 combines with J gene TRBJ2-2, with D possibly TRBD1 on 6 matching bases. The CDR3 is made up of 13 amino acids. V was shortened by 3 bases and J by 7 bases, with 12 bases between the two germline ends. CDR1 and CDR2 from the germline V gene are DFQATT and SNEGSKA (reference sequence). CDR3 in amino acids: CSASTGYGGELFF. In DNA, the CDR3 is TGCAGTGCTAGTACAGGGTACGGCGGGGAGCTGTTTTTT.

Ten or more counts support this clonotype. The gene calls are TRBV6-9 and TRBJ2-5; D is unclear. Germline V gene data show CDR1 as MNHGY and CDR2 as SVAAGI. V dropped 2 bases and J dropped 4 bases, with 14 bases sitting between them. The length of the CDR3 is 15 residues. CDR3 protein: CASSYPLPLGETQYF. In nucleotides, the CDR3 is TGTGCCAGCAGTTATCCCTTACCCTTGGGAGAGACCCAGTACTTC.

This clonotype was observed a handful of times. V usage is TRBV19 and J usage is TRBJ2-6; D may be TRBD1 (6 bases). CDR1 and CDR2 from the germline V gene are LNHDA and SQIVND (reference sequence). The V end was cut by 7 bases, the J end by 2 bases, with 12 bases between. This CDR3 is 15 amino acids long. CDR3 nucleotides: TGTGCCAGTAAGGCCGAGGGGGCTGGGGCCAACGTCCTGACTTTC. This codes for CASKAEGAGANVLTF.

The genes are TRBV6-4 and TRBJ2-1; possibly TRBD2 for D (6 bases). Trimming pared 6 bases from V and 7 bases from J, leaving 16 bases between. Germline V gene sequence: CDR1 MRHNA, CDR2 SNTAGT. The CDR3 length is 14 residues. The CDR3 region has the DNA TGTGCCAGCAGCCCTCTCGGGGCGGGGAATGAGCAGTTCTTC. Translated: CASSPLGAGNEQFF.

This clonotype showed up just a few times. The chain is built from TRBV28 and TRBJ2-3, with 7 bases matching TRBD2. Germline trimming cut 5 bases from V and 1 base from J; bases unmatched to any gene: 6. CDR3 length equals 15 residues. CDR1 is MDHEN and CDR2 is SYDVKM in the germline V gene. The CDR3 is CASSLGGDGTDTQYF. The CDR3 DNA reads as TGTGCCAGCAGTCTTGGGGGGGATGGCACAGATACGCAGTATTTT.

This clonotype showed up many times. The rearrangement uses TRBV2 and TRBJ2-1; 10 bases align to TRBD2. Germline CDR1 and CDR2: SNHLY and FYNNEI. Trimming cost V 7 bases and J 10 bases; bases outside gene matches: 13. The CDR3 is made up of 15 amino acids. CDR3 bases: TGTGCCAGCACGCCCCTAGCGGGAGCTGGGAGGGAGCAGTTCTTC. Its translation is CASTPLAGAGREQFF.

This clonotype has at least ten counts. The chain is built from TRBV6-1 and TRBJ2-5; D remains unclear. Germline V gene lookup returns CDR1 MNHNS and CDR2 SASEGT. The CDR3 runs 12 residues. Trimming took 7 bases from V and 2 from J, leaving 8 bases between them. The CDR3 DNA reads TGTGCCAGCATTTGGGGTCAAGAGACCCAGTACTTC. It encodes CASIWGQETQYF.

The chain has TRBV6-2 or TRBV6-3 and TRBJ1-2; D not resolved. The CDR3 consists of 13 residues. The V and J ends lost 2 bases and 5 bases respectively, with 9 bases between them. Germline CDR1 and CDR2: MNHEY and SVGEGT. The CDR3 DNA follows: TGTGCCAGCAGTTACGGGCAGGATTATGGCTACACCTTC. Translation gives CASSYGQDYGYTF.

This clonotype showed up just a few times. The chain employs TRBV12-3 or TRBV12-4 and TRBJ2-1; D remains unclear. V was cut by 2 bases and J by 0 bases, with 11 bases left in between. There are 16 residues in the CDR3. CDR3 nucleotide sequence: TGTGCCAGCAGTTTACTCCCGGTAAGCTCCTACAATGAGCAGTTCTTC. Its translation: CASSLLPVSSYNEQFF.

The chain carries TRBV10-3 and TRBJ1-5; 7 bases map to TRBD1. Losses at the gene ends were 5 bases for V and 0 bases for J; bases not matched to a gene: 7. The germline V gene encodes CDR1 ENHRY and CDR2 SYGVKD. This CDR3 is built from 16 residues. This CDR3 reads CAISPHDRVSNQPQHF. CDR3 nucleotides: TGTGCCATCAGTCCCCATGACAGGGTTAGCAATCAGCCCCAGCATTTT.

V gene TRBV6-1 combines with J gene TRBJ1-2; unclear D gene. CDR1 MNHNS and CDR2 SASEGT come from the germline V gene. This CDR3 contains 12 residues. Trimming removed 7 bases from V and 2 bases from J, with 8 bases in between. The CDR3 DNA reads as TGTGCCAGCACCGAGGGAAACTATGGCTACACCTTC. This translates into CASTEGNYGYTF.

This clonotype was seen only a few times. The J gene is TRBJ1-1, the V gene TRBV28, with TRBD1 identical over 7 bases. Germline CDR1 is MDHEN and CDR2 is SYDVKM. The CDR3 spans 11 residues. Trimming took 4 bases from V and 8 from J; bases not matched to a gene: 1. CDR3 nucleotide sequence: TGTGCCAGCAGTTGGACAGGCGAAGCTTTCTTT. It is translated as CASSWTGEAFF.

The chain combines TRBV20-1 with TRBJ1-6, with D hard to call. The V gene lost 3 bases and the J gene lost 10 bases, with 13 bases spanning the gap. Germline CDR1 and CDR2: DFQATT and SNEGSKA (reference sequence). This CDR3 region has 13 residues. The CDR3 region is CSARNQLDSPLHF. The CDR3 DNA is TGCAGTGCTAGGAACCAGCTGGACTCACCCCTCCACTTT.

A single count supports this clonotype. No conserved phenylalanine or tryptophan is present at the end of the CDR3, so a read error is the likely explanation. In DNA form, the CDR3 reads TGTGCCAGTAGTATAGGAGGACGTGGCTACGAGCAGTACCTC. Its protein product is CASSIGGRGYEQYL. V usage is TRBV19 and J usage is TRBJ2-7; no definite D call. The germline V gene has CDR1 LNHDA and CDR2 SQIVND (reference sequence). V gave up 1 base and J gave up 3 bases, with 10 bases separating them. There are 14 residues in the CDR3.

Notes on this clonotype: This sequence may be a read error, since a much larger clone differs from it by one base. This chain uses TRBV28 with TRBJ2-1; 9 nucleotides agree with TRBD2. The CDR3 runs 15 residues. Germline assignment: CDR1 MDHEN and CDR2 SYDVKM. The CDR3, as DNA: TGTGCCAGCAGGTTAGCGGGAGCGTCCTACAATGAGCGGTTCTTC. It yields the protein CASRLAGASYNERFF.

With respect to this clonotype: A much larger clonotype is one base distant, so this may be a read error. J is TRBJ1-1 and V is TRBV2; 7 nucleotides line up with TRBD1. The V segment lost 5 bases and the J segment 5 bases; nucleotides outside the gene matches: 8. Germline CDR1 reads SNHLY; CDR2 reads FYNNEI. This CDR3 is 14 amino acids long. The DNA of the CDR3 is TGTGCCAGCAGTAAGGGACAGCCACCTACTGAAGCTTTCTTT. This sequence encodes CASSKGQPPTEAFF.

This clonotype was seen a handful of times. The chain links TRBV5-6 to TRBJ1-1; D is perhaps TRBD1 (5 bases). CDR1 and CDR2 from the germline V gene are SGHDT and YYEEEE. The CDR3 sequence is 15 residues long. The V end was cut by 0 bases, the J end by 3 bases, with 12 bases between. CDR3 DNA: TGTGCCAGCAGCTTGGGGGGCAGAGGTGACACTGAAGCTTTCTTT. Translation: CASSLGGRGDTEAFF. Full variable domain (rest looked up from reference TRBV5-6 and TRBJ1-1): DAGVTQSPTHLIKTRGQQVTLRCSPKSGHDTVSWYQQALGQGPQFIFQYYEEEERQRGNFPDRFSGHQFPNYSSELNVNALLLGDSALYLCASSLGGRGDTEAFFGQGTRLTVV.

V and J are TRBV4-3 and TRBJ2-1, with 11 bases identical to TRBD2. With 0 bases clipped from V and 4 bases from J, the junction kept 8 bases outside the gene matches. The CDR3 loop spans 18 amino acids. Germline V lookup: CDR1 LGHNA, CDR2 YSLEER. The DNA for the CDR3 is TGCGCCAGCAGCCAAGATAGCCTAGCGGGAGGAAAATACAATGAGCAGTTCTTC. Its protein is CASSQDSLAGGKYNEQFF.

The chain is built from TRBV19 and TRBJ2-7; D is possibly TRBD1 (5 bases). This CDR3 region has 13 residues. Germline CDR1 and CDR2: LNHDA and SQIVND (reference sequence). The ends were cut back, 5 bases at V and 6 bases at J, with 14 bases in the middle. The CDR3 reads CASSQSQGSEQYF. The CDR3 region has the DNA TGTGCCAGTAGTCAGAGCCAGGGATCCGAGCAGTACTTC.

The rearrangement links TRBV20-1 to TRBJ2-2; the match to TRBD2 covers 13 bases. Trimming took 5 bases from V and 1 from J; bases not matched to a gene: 7. The CDR3 totals 17 residues. Germline lookup yields CDR1 DFQATT and CDR2 SNEGSKA (reference sequence). In nucleotides, the CDR3 is TGCAGTGCTCGACGGACTAGCGGGAGCCTGAACACCGGGGAGCTGTTTTTT. Translation: CSARRTSGSLNTGELFF.